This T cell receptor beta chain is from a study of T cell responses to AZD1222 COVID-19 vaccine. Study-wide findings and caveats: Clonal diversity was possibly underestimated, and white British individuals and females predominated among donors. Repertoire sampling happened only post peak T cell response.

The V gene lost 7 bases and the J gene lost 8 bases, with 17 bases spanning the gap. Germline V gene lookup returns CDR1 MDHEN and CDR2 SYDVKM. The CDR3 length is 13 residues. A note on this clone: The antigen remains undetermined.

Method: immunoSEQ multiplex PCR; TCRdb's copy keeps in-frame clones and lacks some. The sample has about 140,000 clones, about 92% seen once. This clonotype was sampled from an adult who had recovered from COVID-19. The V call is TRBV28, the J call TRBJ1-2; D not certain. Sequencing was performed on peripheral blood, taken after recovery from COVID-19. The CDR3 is CASTDPGVLGYTF. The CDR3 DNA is TGTGCCAGCACGGACCCCGGGGTACTCGGCTACACCTTC.